Listed here are 13 T cell receptor beta chains from one sample, sequenced in a study of blood T cells in healthy people across ages. A second PCR of about 6 to 12 cycles used a sample-barcoded 5' primer and a J-beta primer mix. TCRdb called the 5' RACE reads again in MiXCR, with one record for every CDR3 protein. In the table there are some 880,000 distinct CDR3 sequences, around 36% of which are singletons. Sequencing was done on a sample of blood. All receptors come from a man between 18 and 35 years old in good health.

The chain carries TRBV5-1 and TRBJ2-2; tentative D call: TRBD1 (5 bases). Germline lookup yields CDR1 SGHRS and CDR2 YFSETQ. The CDR3 extends over 14 amino acids. The ends were cut back, 4 bases at V and 6 bases at J, with 13 bases in the middle. The DNA of the CDR3 is TGCGCCAGCAGCAGGGGTCTAGGACCCGGGGAGCTGTTTTTT. It encodes CASSRGLGPGELFF.

This chain joins TRBV6-2 or TRBV6-3 and TRBJ1-5; D uncertain. The germline V gene encodes CDR1 MNHEY and CDR2 SVGEGT. Trimming cost V 3 bases and J 9 bases, with 6 bases left between them. This CDR3 contains 11 residues. CDR3 nucleotide sequence: TGTGCCAGCAGTTATGAGGGGCCCCAGCATTTT. This codes for CASSYEGPQHF.

The V gene is TRBV12-3 or TRBV12-4, the J gene TRBJ1-1; 7 bases are shared with TRBD1. With V trimmed by 1 base and J by 4 bases, 3 bases remained unmatched. The CDR3 runs to 14 residues. As DNA, the CDR3 is TGTGCCAGCAGTTTAGTCAGGGGGTCCACTGAAGCTTTCTTT. Its protein is CASSLVRGSTEAFF.

The chain joins TRBV5-1 to TRBJ2-5; D possibly corresponds to TRBD1 (6 bases). Per germline, CDR1 SGHRS and CDR2 YFSETQ. V lost 3 bases and J 3 bases, leaving 12 bases between the germline ends. The CDR3 runs to 14 residues. CDR3 bases: TGCGCCAGCAGCTACCAGGCAGGGGAAGAGACCCAGTACTTC. It encodes CASSYQAGEETQYF.

This clonotype was seen just once. The chain joins TRBV12-3 or TRBV12-4 to TRBJ2-4, with D possibly matching TRBD1 (7 bases). V was pared by 5 bases and J by 11 bases, with 16 bases between. This CDR3 has 13 amino acids. CDR3 nucleotides: TGTGCCAGCAGTGCCAGACTAGGGGGCGTTCAGTACTTC. This translates into CASSARLGGVQYF.

This clonotype was picked up many times. CDR3 in amino acids: CSVEGGPILGTDTQYF. The CDR3 nucleotides read TGCAGCGTTGAAGGTGGGCCCATCCTAGGGACAGATACGCAGTATTTT. V is TRBV29-1 and J is TRBJ2-3, with D unresolved. The ends were cut back, 1 base at V and 3 bases at J, with 17 bases in the middle. The CDR3 has 16 residues. CDR1 is SQVTM and CDR2 is ANQGSEA in the germline V gene.

This clonotype was counted a few times. The chain is built from TRBV4-2 and TRBJ2-4; 11 bases match TRBD1. CDR1 and CDR2 from the germline V gene are LGHNA and YNFKEQ. V was pared by 5 bases and J by 9 bases, with 3 bases of the junction left unmatched. The CDR3 contains 13 residues. CDR3 DNA: TGTGCCAGCAGCGGACAGGGGGCAGGCATTCAGTACTTC. This gives the protein CASSGQGAGIQYF.

In its sample, this clonotype was seen a few times. The chain links TRBV20-1 to TRBJ1-2; weak D call: TRBD1 (5 bases). The CDR3 has 13 amino acids. Trimming shortened V by 5 bases and J by 4 bases, and 14 bases separated the two germline ends. Germline CDR1 DFQATT, CDR2 SNEGSKA (reference sequence). The CDR3 DNA is TGCAGTGCTCTCGGGACGTTCGTCTATGGCTACACCTTC. This codes for CSALGTFVYGYTF.

This clonotype was detected only a few times. This rearrangement joins TRBV9 to TRBJ2-1, with 7 positions matching TRBD2. Germline CDR1 and CDR2: SGDLS and YYNGEE. CDR3 length: 16 residues. V was clipped by 4 bases and J by 9 bases; unmatched bases: 16. CDR3 DNA: TGTGCCAGCAGCCCCCCTAGCGGAAAATACGTCGGTGAGCAGTTCTTC. Protein product: CASSPPSGKYVGEQFF.

This clonotype was recorded once. At one end, the junction sequence differs from germline, possibly due to a read error. The V call is TRBV7-9, the J call TRBJ2-7; D is unclear. CDR1 and CDR2 (germline): SEHNR, FQNEAQ (reference sequence). The CDR3 sequence is 12 residues long. This CDR3 is CSSSFQTYEQYF. The CDR3 coding sequence is TGTTCCAGTAGCTTTCAAACCTACGAGCAGTACTTC.

The chain combines TRBV10-3 with TRBJ1-2, with no clear D. CDR3 length equals 15 residues. In germline, CDR1 is ENHRY, CDR2 SYGVKD. The V end lost 5 bases, the J end lost 0 bases, and 13 bases lay between the germline ends. The CDR3 DNA is TGTGCCATCAGTTCCGGAGCACAAACTAACTATGGCTACACCTTC. Translation gives CAISSGAQTNYGYTF.

This chain connects TRBV12-3 or TRBV12-4 to TRBJ1-2; unclear D gene. V was shortened by 2 bases and J by 4 bases, with 8 bases between the two germline ends. This CDR3 has 13 residues. CDR3: CASSLNPFYGYTF. The CDR3 DNA reads as TGTGCCAGCAGTTTAAACCCGTTCTATGGCTACACCTTC.

This clonotype was counted ten times or more. The chain carries TRBV9 and TRBJ2-7, with 7 bases aligning to TRBD1. This CDR3 comprises 14 residues. Germline CDR1 and CDR2: SGDLS and YYNGEE. Trimming took 2 bases from V and 1 from J; bases not matched to a gene: 3. The CDR3 sequence: CASSVGTASYEQYF. The CDR3, as DNA: TGTGCCAGCAGCGTGGGGACAGCTTCCTACGAGCAGTACTTC.